This T cell receptor beta chain was found in a study of T-cell memory formation after mild COVID-19. Overall study: The study found TCR clusters largely donor specific. Study-level points and caveats: Whereas later expanders leaned CD4+, clones contracting day 15 to 85 showed a balanced CD4/CD8 makeup.

Remarks on this clonotype: What it binds is not known.

Via MiXCR, TCRdb re-called the 5' RACE reads, giving one row per CDR3 protein. The sample includes a few hundred thousand distinct CDR3 sequences, 20% to 25% of them seen just once. CDR3 length: 13 residues. This sequence originates from a man younger than 30 who had mild COVID-19 (a few samples of this study predate the infection). Cell type and time point are not known. Specimen: PBMCs or a T cell subset sorted from them (not recorded which). The chain employs TRBV21-1 and TRBJ2-4; the D call of TRBD1 is as the table states it, not checked on the DNA. TRBV21-1 constitutes a pseudogene. CDR3 region: CASSKERGDIQYF. For the CDR3, the DNA is TGTGCCAGCAGCAAAGAAAGGGGAGACATTCAGTACTTC.